This T cell receptor beta chain is drawn from a study of neurological immune-mediated disorders. This clonotype has a count of ten or more. Documented time point: technical triplicate 3. TCRdb re-called the 5' RACE reads through MiXCR, storing one row per CDR3 protein. The sample records about 44,000 distinct CDR3 sequences, 20% to 25% being singletons. Germline CDR1 is SGHKS and CDR2 is YYEKEE (reference sequence). The CDR3 is made up of 14 amino acids. Trimming removed 4 bases from V and 10 bases from J, with 20 bases in between. The specimen was PBMCs. The clonotype comes from a man aged 55 to 70 with HTLV-1-associated myelopathy (HAM/TSP). The chain recombines TRBV5-5 with TRBJ1-1, with D possibly TRBD1 on 5 matching bases. Written as DNA, the CDR3 is TGTGCCAGCAGCCCATTCGGGGCCCTAACAGGAGCTTTCTTT. This gives the protein CASSPFGALTGAFF.